This TCR beta chain was recovered during a study of T cell changes during pregnancy in multiple sclerosis. Profiling relied on immunoSEQ multiplex PCR, and the TCRdb table lists in-frame clones only, not all of them. Of under 45,000 clones in the sample, approximately 94% were seen once. This CDR3 is built from 17 residues. Per the germline V gene, CDR1 is SQVTM and CDR2 is ANQGSEA. V trimming: 3 bases; J trimming: 3 bases; junction bases outside the gene matches: 9. This clone was detected once. This clonotype was obtained from a female donor with multiple sclerosis, enrolled in a pregnancy study. Sequences were derived from CD4+ T cells from peripheral blood mononuclear cells, sampled in the third trimester of pregnancy. This chain links TRBV29-1 with TRBJ2-6, with 9 positions matching TRBD1. The CDR3 here is CSVDDRTGVGGANVLTF. Written as DNA, the CDR3 is TGCAGCGTTGATGATCGGACAGGGGTGGGTGGGGCCAACGTCCTGACTTTC.